A selection of T cell receptor beta chains follows, all from one sample in a study of control samples from healthy donors and cancer patients. The data were produced by immunoSEQ multiplex PCR, yet TCRdb's version contains in-frame clones alone and is incomplete. The profile shows 45,000 to 65,000 clones, 88% of them singletons. The specimen was PBMCs. These receptor sequences come from a man aged 45-65 years with head and neck cancer. The CDR3 runs from the conserved cysteine through the conserved F or W. A D gene is named only where the DNA matches it firmly. Clone size is stated in some rows and not others, as once, few, many or a class when expanded.

D gene: .; V gene: TRBV4-1; clone size: few; J gene: TRBJ2-5; CDR3 DNA: TGCGCCAGCAGCCAAGTGGGCAGGGAAGAGACCCAGTACTTC; CDR3 protein: CASSQVGREETQYF
D gene: .; V gene: TRBV9; clone size: .; J gene: TRBJ2-1; CDR3 DNA: TGTGCCAGCAGCGTAGCGGGCCGGGCGGGATCCCTTAATGAGCAGTTCTTC; CDR3 protein: CASSVAGRAGSLNEQFF
D gene: .; V gene: TRBV28; clone size: .; J gene: TRBJ2-3; CDR3 DNA: TGTGCCAGCAGTTTATTCGGCGCTAGCACAGATACGCAGTATTTT; CDR3 protein: CASSLFGASTDTQYF
D gene: TRBD1; V gene: TRBV5-1; clone size: .; J gene: TRBJ2-2; CDR3 DNA: TGCGCCAGCAGCTTGGGGACAGGAGGATCGTATCTGTTTTTT; CDR3 protein: CASSLGTGGSYLFF
D gene: TRBD1; V gene: TRBV10-2; clone size: .; J gene: TRBJ2-7; CDR3 DNA: TGCGCCAGCAGTCGAGGGGACAGGGGATACGAGCAGTACTTC; CDR3 protein: CASSRGDRGYEQYF
D gene: TRBD1; V gene: TRBV5-1; clone size: .; J gene: TRBJ2-1; CDR3 DNA: TGCGCCAGCAGCCTCGGACAGGTCCCCTACAATGAGCAGTTCTTC; CDR3 protein: CASSLGQVPYNEQFF
D gene: .; V gene: TRBV5-8; clone size: .; J gene: TRBJ2-7; CDR3 DNA: TGTGCCAGCAGCTTAGGCTTCCAGTACGAGCAGTACTTC; CDR3 protein: CASSLGFQYEQYF
D gene: TRBD1; V gene: TRBV6-6; clone size: .; J gene: TRBJ2-7; CDR3 DNA: TGTGCCAGCAGTTCCCTAGACAGGGGGCAAGTCGAGCAGTACTTC; CDR3 protein: CASSSLDRGQVEQYF
D gene: .; V gene: TRBV2; clone size: few; J gene: TRBJ1-5; CDR3 DNA: TGTGCCAGCAGTGTGGACGGGGAAAATCAGCCCCAGCATTTT; CDR3 protein: CASSVDGENQPQHF
D gene: TRBD1; V gene: TRBV28; clone size: .; J gene: TRBJ1-5; CDR3 DNA: TGTGCCAGCAGTCCCACCTGGACAGGGGGCGCAAATCAGCCCCAGCATTTT; CDR3 protein: CASSPTWTGGANQPQHF
D gene: TRBD2; V gene: TRBV9; clone size: .; J gene: TRBJ2-3; CDR3 DNA: TGTGCCAGCAGCGACGATAGCGGGGGGGCGGATACGCAGTATTTT; CDR3 protein: CASSDDSGGADTQYF
D gene: TRBD1; V gene: TRBV9; clone size: .; J gene: TRBJ1-1; CDR3 DNA: TGTGCCAGCAGCAAGACAGGGATTGCTGAAGCTTTCTTT; CDR3 protein: CASSKTGIAEAFF
D gene: TRBD2; V gene: TRBV11-2; clone size: .; J gene: TRBJ2-1; CDR3 DNA: TGTGCCAGCAGGGCACTAGCGGGAGTGGGGGTTGAGCAGTTCTTC; CDR3 protein: CASRALAGVGVEQFF
D gene: .; V gene: TRBV7-9; clone size: .; J gene: TRBJ2-5; CDR3 DNA: TGTGCCAGCAGCTTAGTGAGGGGAGAGACCCAGTACTTC; CDR3 protein: CASSLVRGETQYF
D gene: .; V gene: TRBV2; clone size: .; J gene: TRBJ2-5; CDR3 DNA: TGTGCCAGCCGGAGAGGGCGGACCCAGTACTTC; CDR3 protein: CASRRGRTQYF
D gene: .; V gene: TRBV4-2; clone size: .; J gene: TRBJ2-7; CDR3 DNA: TGTGCCAGCAGCCAAGAGTACAGATCGTTCTACGAGCAGTACTTC; CDR3 protein: CASSQEYRSFYEQYF
D gene: .; V gene: TRBV2; clone size: .; J gene: TRBJ2-2; CDR3 DNA: TGTGCCAGCAGTGAGGGGGCGAACACCGGGGAGCTGTTTTTT; CDR3 protein: CASSEGANTGELFF
D gene: .; V gene: TRBV4-1; clone size: .; J gene: TRBJ2-7; CDR3 DNA: TGCGCCAGCAGCCAAGGGGTGGCCCGGGACTCCTACGAGCAGTACTTC; CDR3 protein: CASSQGVARDSYEQYF
D gene: .; V gene: TRBV9; clone size: .; J gene: TRBJ2-5; CDR3 DNA: TGTGCCAGCAGCGTAGAGTCGCGAGGGTGGCAAGAGACCCAGTACTTC; CDR3 protein: CASSVESRGWQETQYF
D gene: TRBD2; V gene: TRBV4-2; clone size: few; J gene: TRBJ2-1; CDR3 DNA: TGTGCCAGCAGCCCCGCGGTGCGGGGGGCCCGCTACAATGAGCAGTTCTTC; CDR3 protein: CASSPAVRGARYNEQFF
D gene: TRBD1; V gene: TRBV6-5; clone size: .; J gene: TRBJ1-6; CDR3 DNA: TGTGCCAGCAGTTTAACAGGGGAGGGTTCACCCCTCCACTTT; CDR3 protein: CASSLTGEGSPLHF
D gene: .; V gene: TRBV14; clone size: .; J gene: TRBJ1-6; CDR3 DNA: TGTGCCAGCAGCCAATGGGCCCTATTCAGTTATAATTCACCCCTCCACTTT; CDR3 protein: CASSQWALFSYNSPLHF
D gene: .; V gene: TRBV19; clone size: .; J gene: TRBJ1-3; CDR3 DNA: TGTGCCAGTAGTATACAGGGGAACTCTGGAAACACCATATATTTT; CDR3 protein: CASSIQGNSGNTIYF
D gene: .; V gene: TRBV24-1; clone size: .; J gene: TRBJ1-2; CDR3 DNA: TGTGCCACCAGTGATTTTAACTATGGCTACACCTTC; CDR3 protein: CATSDFNYGYTF
D gene: .; V gene: TRBV18; clone size: .; J gene: TRBJ1-1; CDR3 DNA: TGTGCCAGCTCACCACCGACAGCAAGCTCGATGAACACTGAAGCTTTCTTT; CDR3 protein: CASSPPTASSMNTEAFF
D gene: TRBD1; V gene: TRBV9; clone size: .; J gene: TRBJ1-2; CDR3 DNA: TGTGCCAGCAGCGTAGTGGGACAGGGAGACGGCTACACCTTC; CDR3 protein: CASSVVGQGDGYTF
D gene: TRBD2; V gene: TRBV6-5; clone size: once; J gene: TRBJ2-3; CDR3 DNA: TGTGCCAGCAGAGGGGGACTAGCGGGGACAGATACGCAGTATTTT; CDR3 protein: CASRGGLAGTDTQYF
D gene: .; V gene: TRBV5-8; clone size: few; J gene: TRBJ2-2; CDR3 DNA: TGTGCCAGCAGCTTTCACAAGAACACCGGGGAGCTGTTTTTT; CDR3 protein: CASSFHKNTGELFF
D gene: .; V gene: TRBV7-2; clone size: .; J gene: TRBJ1-5; CDR3 DNA: TGTGCCAGCAGCTTAGATGCGCAGGGTAATCAGCCCCAGCATTTT; CDR3 protein: CASSLDAQGNQPQHF
D gene: TRBD1; V gene: TRBV11-2; clone size: few; J gene: TRBJ1-3; CDR3 DNA: TGTGCCAGCACCCTCAGGGGGGGAAACACCATATATTTT; CDR3 protein: CASTLRGGNTIYF
D gene: .; V gene: TRBV7-9; clone size: .; J gene: TRBJ2-5; CDR3 DNA: TGTGCCAGCAGCCCACTGGGGTTTGGGGAGACCCAGTACTTC; CDR3 protein: CASSPLGFGETQYF
D gene: .; V gene: TRBV6-2/TRBV6-3; clone size: .; J gene: TRBJ2-4; CDR3 DNA: TGTGCCAGCAGTTCCGAAAAAAACATTCAGTACTTC; CDR3 protein: CASSSEKNIQYF
D gene: .; V gene: TRBV7-8; clone size: .; J gene: TRBJ2-3; CDR3 DNA: TGTGCCAGCAGCTTAGTCAGGGGAGGGGATACGCAGTATTTT; CDR3 protein: CASSLVRGGDTQYF
D gene: .; V gene: TRBV11-2; clone size: .; J gene: TRBJ2-1; CDR3 DNA: TGTGCCAGCAGCTTAAGGGGGAGTTACTCCTACAATGAGCAGTTCTTC; CDR3 protein: CASSLRGSYSYNEQFF
D gene: .; V gene: TRBV6-5; clone size: once; J gene: TRBJ1-6; CDR3 DNA: TGTGCCAGCAGTTTCGATCGGAACACCCTCCACTTT; CDR3 protein: CASSFDRNTLHF
D gene: .; V gene: TRBV5-1; clone size: .; J gene: TRBJ2-2; CDR3 DNA: TGCGCCAGCAGCTTGTCGGGGGCGTACACCGGGGAGCTGTTTTTT; CDR3 protein: CASSLSGAYTGELFF
D gene: TRBD1; V gene: TRBV7-2; clone size: .; J gene: TRBJ1-1; CDR3 DNA: TGTGCCAGCAGCTTCAGGGCCCTGGACAGGCGGAACACTGAAGCTTTCTTT; CDR3 protein: CASSFRALDRRNTEAFF
D gene: TRBD1; V gene: TRBV11-2; clone size: .; J gene: TRBJ1-2; CDR3 DNA: TGTGCCAGCAGCTCAGTCCGACAGGGTTATGGCTGCACCTTC; CDR3 protein: CASSSVRQGYGCTF
D gene: .; V gene: TRBV7-3; clone size: .; J gene: TRBJ2-7; CDR3 DNA: TGTGCCAGCAGCTTAACCGGGGGAAGCTCCTACGAGCAGTACTTC; CDR3 protein: CASSLTGGSSYEQYF
D gene: .; V gene: TRBV6-6; clone size: .; J gene: TRBJ1-3; CDR3 DNA: TGTGCCAGCAGTTACGACGGCTCTGGAAACACCATATATTTT; CDR3 protein: CASSYDGSGNTIYF
D gene: .; V gene: TRBV12-3/TRBV12-4; clone size: few; J gene: TRBJ2-3; CDR3 DNA: TGTGCCAGCAGTCTCACAGATACGCAGTATTTT; CDR3 protein: CASSLTDTQYF
D gene: .; V gene: TRBV30; clone size: .; J gene: TRBJ1-2; CDR3 DNA: TGTGCCTGGATGTTGGAGAGGGACGTCTATGGCTACACCTTC; CDR3 protein: CAWMLERDVYGYTF
D gene: TRBD1; V gene: TRBV5-4; clone size: .; J gene: TRBJ1-5; CDR3 DNA: TGTGCCAGCAGCTTTAGTCAGGGGGCCATAGCAAATCAGCCCCAGCATTTT; CDR3 protein: CASSFSQGAIANQPQHF
D gene: .; V gene: TRBV6-1; clone size: .; J gene: TRBJ2-5; CDR3 DNA: TGTGCCAGCAGTGAAGCGGGCCTAGTGGAGACCCAGTACTTC; CDR3 protein: CASSEAGLVETQYF
D gene: .; V gene: TRBV6-2/TRBV6-3; clone size: .; J gene: TRBJ1-6; CDR3 DNA: TGTGCCAGCAGCCTTGACACGTCCTATTCACCCCTCCACTTT; CDR3 protein: CASSLDTSYSPLHF
D gene: TRBD1; V gene: TRBV10-3; clone size: .; J gene: TRBJ1-4; CDR3 DNA: TGTGCCATCAGTGAACTGGACAGGGGGGACGAAAAACTGTTTTTT; CDR3 protein: CAISELDRGDEKLFF
D gene: TRBD1; V gene: TRBV5-6; clone size: .; J gene: TRBJ2-3; CDR3 DNA: TGTGCCAGCAGCTCGGGACAGGGGGCGGCAGATACGCAGTATTTT; CDR3 protein: CASSSGQGAADTQYF
D gene: TRBD1; V gene: TRBV5-4; clone size: .; J gene: TRBJ1-6; CDR3 DNA: TGTGCCAGCAGCCTGGACGGGACAGGGGGTTCACCCCTCCACTTT; CDR3 protein: CASSLDGTGGSPLHF
D gene: TRBD1; V gene: TRBV4-1; clone size: .; J gene: TRBJ1-6; CDR3 DNA: TGCGCCAGCAGCCAAGATCGTCACAGGGGGAATTCACCCCTCCACTTT; CDR3 protein: CASSQDRHRGNSPLHF
D gene: TRBD2; V gene: TRBV11-3; clone size: .; J gene: TRBJ2-2; CDR3 DNA: TGTGCCAGCAGTGCCGGGACTAGGAGAACCGGGGAGCTGTTTTTT; CDR3 protein: CASSAGTRRTGELFF
D gene: .; V gene: TRBV6-1; clone size: once; J gene: TRBJ1-5; CDR3 DNA: TGTGCCAGCAGTGAATATAAGGACACCAATCAGCCCCAGCATTTT; CDR3 protein: CASSEYKDTNQPQHF
D gene: .; V gene: TRBV14; clone size: .; J gene: TRBJ1-1; CDR3 DNA: TGTGCCAGCAGCCTCCGAGGTGGAAGGCCTGAAGCTTTCTTT; CDR3 protein: CASSLRGGRPEAFF